The 15 T cell receptor beta chains below come from one sample, sequenced in a study of shared clonotypes between healthy human individuals. TCRdb's copy holds only in-frame clones and misses some; the assay was immunoSEQ multiplex PCR. This table holds fewer than 2.5 million clones, 93% found once. The specimen was naive CD4+ T cells from PBMCs. Subset here: CD45RA+ positively selected. Source of these receptors: a young man in good health. Some clones in this sample may be carry-over from other donors' samples.

The V call is TRBV4-2, the J call TRBJ2-3; 7 bases align to TRBD1. The V and J ends lost 3 bases and 2 bases, in that order; junction bases with no gene match: 8. Germline CDR1 is LGHNA and CDR2 is YNFKEQ. The CDR3 contains 16 residues. The CDR3 sequence is CASSQGYRGSTDTQYF. The CDR3 coding sequence is TGTGCCAGCAGCCAGGGTTACAGGGGTTCCACAGATACGCAGTATTTT.

The rearrangement uses TRBV5-8 and TRBJ2-7, with 8 positions matching TRBD2. The germline gives CDR1 SGHTS, CDR2 YDEGEE. The CDR3 is made up of 14 amino acids. V was clipped by 1 base and J by 2 bases; unmatched bases: 2. The CDR3 spells CASSLTSGTYEQYF. The CDR3 DNA is TGTGCCAGCAGCTTGACTAGCGGCACCTACGAGCAGTACTTC.

A note on this clone: In the same sample, other DNA sequences code for this CDR3. V gene TRBV2 combines with J gene TRBJ1-4; D not certain. The CDR3 is 13 amino acids. The V gene lost 4 bases and the J gene lost 4 bases, with 7 bases spanning the gap. The V gene's germline CDR1 is SNHLY and CDR2 FYNNEI. The CDR3 DNA is TGTGCCAGCAGTGGTCCGGGTAATGAAAAACTGTTTTTT. It is translated as CASSGPGNEKLFF.

Concerning this clone itself: This same CDR3 is encoded by further DNA sequences in the sample. The chain is built from TRBV29-1 and TRBJ1-1; tentatively, D is TRBD1 (6 bases). The germline gives CDR1 SQVTM, CDR2 ANQGSEA. V gave up 4 bases and J gave up 0 bases, with 9 bases separating them. There are 13 residues in the CDR3. Here the CDR3 DNA reads TGCAGCGTTGCGGGGGCACTGAACACTGAAGCTTTCTTT. This translates into CSVAGALNTEAFF.

The chain carries TRBV7-2 and TRBJ2-3; 9 nucleotides match TRBD2. Per germline, CDR1 SGHTA and CDR2 FQGNSA. The CDR3 is 16 amino acids. The ends lost 0 bases at V and 3 bases at J; junction bases unmatched: 4. CDR3 DNA sequence: TGTGCCAGCAGCTTAGCGCTGACTAGCGGAACAGATACGCAGTATTTT. This sequence encodes CASSLALTSGTDTQYF.

The J gene is TRBJ1-2, the V gene TRBV18; D remains unclear. The germline V and J ends were trimmed by 1 base and 4 bases, with 10 bases remaining between them. CDR1 and CDR2 (germline): KGHSH, LQKENI. The CDR3 totals 14 residues. The DNA for the CDR3 is TGTGCCAGCTCACCACGCATCGACGGCTATGGCTACACCTTC. This gives the protein CASSPRIDGYGYTF.

The chain joins TRBV5-4 to TRBJ2-5, with a tentative D call TRBD2 (6 bases). The germline gives CDR1 SGHNT, CDR2 YYREEE (reference sequence). This CDR3 is built from 15 residues. V was shortened by 2 bases and J by 5 bases, with 16 bases between the two germline ends. CDR3 protein: CASSLRQGRGETQYF. Written as DNA, the CDR3 is TGTGCCAGCAGCTTACGGCAGGGACGGGGGGAGACCCAGTACTTC. Variable domain in full (rest from reference TRBV5-4 and TRBJ2-5): ETGVTQSPTHLIKTRGQQVTLRCSSQSGHNTVSWYQQALGQGPQFIFQYYREEENGRGNFPPRFSGLQFPNYSSELNVNALELDDSALYLCASSLRQGRGETQYFGPGTRLLVL.

This chain joins TRBV4-3 and TRBJ2-7; D is unresolved. The CDR3 spans 16 residues. Trimming pared 1 base from V and 1 base from J, leaving 14 bases between. Germline lookup yields CDR1 LGHNA and CDR2 YSLEER. The chain's CDR3 is CASSQGISIRSYEQYF. The CDR3 nucleotides read TGCGCCAGCAGCCAAGGCATTTCGATCCGTTCCTACGAGCAGTACTTC.

The chain is built from TRBV15 and TRBJ2-1; D gene ambiguous. The germline V gene has CDR1 LNHNV and CDR2 YYDKDF (reference sequence). The CDR3 is 14 residues long. The V end lost 6 bases, the J end lost 0 bases, and 9 bases lay between the germline ends. The CDR3 nucleotides are TGTGCCACCAGGTCCGTTAACTCCTACAATGAGCAGTTCTTC. It encodes CATRSVNSYNEQFF.

The chain joins TRBV27 to TRBJ1-5; 8 nucleotides line up with TRBD1. Trimming at V came to 4 bases and at J to 6 bases, leaving 11 bases not matched to a gene. The CDR3 covers 16 residues. Germline V CDR1 and CDR2: MNHEY, SMNVEV (reference sequence). The CDR3 loop reads CASSSQAQGVGQPQHF. In nucleotides, the CDR3 is TGTGCCAGCAGTTCACAAGCACAGGGGGTTGGTCAGCCCCAGCATTTT.

The chain couples TRBV4-1 to TRBJ1-5; D is unclear. Germline V gene data show CDR1 as MGHRA and CDR2 as YSYEKL. V lost 4 bases, J lost 7 bases, and 14 bases lay in between. This CDR3 contains 14 residues. The CDR3 spells CASSPGTQPQPQHF. The CDR3, as DNA: TGCGCCAGCAGCCCGGGCACCCAGCCACAGCCCCAGCATTTT.

The rearrangement joins TRBV7-8 to TRBJ2-7; TRBD2 matches 10 bases. V shed 5 bases, J shed 2 bases, and the junction held 9 bases outside the gene matches. Germline values: CDR1 SGHVS, CDR2 FQNEAQ. This CDR3 spans 16 amino acids. The DNA of the CDR3 is TGTGCCAGCAGCATATCCTGGACTAGCGGAACCTACGAGCAGTACTTC. Translation gives CASSISWTSGTYEQYF.

Of note for this clone: The sample carries other DNA sequences with the same CDR3. The J gene is TRBJ2-5, the V gene TRBV28; weak D call: TRBD1 (5 bases). CDR1 is MDHEN, CDR2 SYDVKM, per germline. V was shortened by 2 bases and J by 2 bases, with 9 bases between the two germline ends. CDR3 size: 14 residues. This chain's CDR3 is CASSLTTVQETQYF. CDR3 bases: TGTGCCAGCAGTTTAACGACAGTTCAAGAGACCCAGTACTTC.

This sequence joins TRBV28 and TRBJ1-2; 7 positions match TRBD1. CDR1 is MDHEN, CDR2 SYDVKM, per germline. The CDR3 runs to 14 residues. The V and J ends lost 5 bases and 5 bases, in that order; junction bases with no gene match: 8. Here the CDR3 DNA reads TGTGCCAGCAGTCGCAATGGACAGGATTATGGCTACACCTTC. It encodes CASSRNGQDYGYTF.

V usage is TRBV5-1 and J usage is TRBJ1-4; a possible D gene is TRBD1 (6 bases). Trimming removed 0 bases from V and 9 bases from J, with 15 bases in between. The CDR3 loop spans 15 amino acids. Germline CDR1 SGHRS, CDR2 YFSETQ. CDR3 loop: CASSLDSGGAKKLFF. Written as DNA, the CDR3 is TGCGCCAGCAGCTTGGATTCGGGGGGCGCGAAAAAACTGTTTTTT.